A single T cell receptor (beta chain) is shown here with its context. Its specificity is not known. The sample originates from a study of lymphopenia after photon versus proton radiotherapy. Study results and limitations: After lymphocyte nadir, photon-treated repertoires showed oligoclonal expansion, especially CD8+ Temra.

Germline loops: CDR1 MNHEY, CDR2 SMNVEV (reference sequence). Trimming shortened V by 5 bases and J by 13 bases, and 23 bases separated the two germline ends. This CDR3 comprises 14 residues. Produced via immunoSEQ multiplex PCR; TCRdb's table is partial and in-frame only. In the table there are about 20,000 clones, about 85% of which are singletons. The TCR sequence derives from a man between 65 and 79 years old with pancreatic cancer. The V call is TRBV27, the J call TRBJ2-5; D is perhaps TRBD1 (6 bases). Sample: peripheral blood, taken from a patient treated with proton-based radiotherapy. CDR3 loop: CASSLPGVDSLRYF. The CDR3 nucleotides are TGTGCCAGCAGTCTCCCCGGCGTGGACAGCCTAAGGTACTTC.